These T cell receptor beta chains were read from a single sample in a study of T cell repertoires in cytomegalovirus infection. TCRdb passed the reads through MiXCR, listing each CDR3 protein once. The sample has about 140,000 distinct CDR3 sequences; roughly 6.5% are singletons. Source material: PBMCs. The receptors come from a human donor in good health (CMV status not recorded). Some clones in this sample may be carry-over from other donors' samples. Each CDR3 is given with its conserved first and last residue. D genes are given only for firm matches. Size values are once, few and many counts, or a class for expanded clones, and some rows have none.

V	size	D	J	DNA	CDR3
TRBV28	many	NA	TRBJ1-5	TGTGCCAGCAGTTCCCTCGCCCCGGGCGGGGATAGCAATCAGCCCCAGCATTTT	CASSSLAPGGDSNQPQHF
TRBV7-2	many	NA	TRBJ2-4	TGTGCCAGCAGCCAACCCTCGACAGGACCCAAAAACATTCAGTACTTC	CASSQPSTGPKNIQYF
TRBV5-1	many	TRBD1	TRBJ2-4	TGCGCCAGCAGCAGGGGACAGGTTCGAACCAAAAACATTCAGTACTTC	CASSRGQVRTKNIQYF
TRBV6-2/TRBV6-3	NA	NA	TRBJ1-5	TGTGCCAGCAGTTACTCCTGGGAACGAGGTCAGCCCCAGCATTTT	CASSYSWERGQPQHF
TRBV7-2	many	TRBD2	TRBJ2-3	TGTGCCAGCAGCCTCCCCACTAGCGGGGGCGACACAGATACGCAGTATTTT	CASSLPTSGGDTDTQYF
TRBV5-1	few	TRBD1	TRBJ2-5	TGCGCCAGCAGCTTGGGGGACAAGTTCTGGACAGGAGAGACCCAGTACTTC	CASSLGDKFWTGETQYF
TRBV20-1	NA	NA	TRBJ1-1	TGCAGTGCTAGACAAGAGGACAGGAACACTGAAGCTTTCTTT	CSARQEDRNTEAFF
TRBV6-2/TRBV6-3	many	TRBD1	TRBJ1-1	TGTGCCAGCAGGGAGCCTGGACAGGGGGCAAACACTGAAGCTTTCTTT	CASREPGQGANTEAFF
TRBV20-1	few	TRBD1	TRBJ2-5	TGCAGTGCTAGTAGTCGACAGGGCGGACGAGAGACCCAGTACTTC	CSASSRQGGRETQYF
TRBV20-1	many	NA	TRBJ1-2	TGCAGTGCTAGAGAGGACCTCTCTAACTATGGCTACACCTTC	CSAREDLSNYGYTF
TRBV5-1	many	NA	TRBJ1-5	TGCGCCAGCAGCCCGGGACCGGGTAGCAATCAGCCCCAGCATTTT	CASSPGPGSNQPQHF
TRBV7-8	many	NA	TRBJ2-1	TGTGCCAGCAGCTTAGCGTTGACTAGAGGGGCCCTTTGCTTCTTC	CASSLALTRGALCFF
TRBV7-2	many	NA	TRBJ2-7	TGTGCCAGCAGCCCTACTGGCTACGAGCAGTACTTC	CASSPTGYEQYF
TRBV2	many	NA	TRBJ1-2	TGTGCCAGCACGGTGTCCAGGGACTATGGCTACACCTTC	CASTVSRDYGYTF
TRBV19	NA	TRBD1	TRBJ2-7	TGTGCCAGTAGCCCAGGGACAGGGGGCGGAACCTACGAGCAGTACTTC	CASSPGTGGGTYEQYF
TRBV20-1	few	NA	TRBJ2-7	TGCAGTGCTAGGGGGGGGGGCAAGGTGGGCGAGCAGTACTTC	CSARGGGKVGEQYF
TRBV7-2	many	NA	TRBJ1-6	TGTGCCAGCACTAGCTATAATTCACCCCTCCACTTT	CASTSYNSPLHF
TRBV7-9	many	TRBD1	TRBJ1-2	TGTGCCAGCAGCTCCATAGGACAGGGGGACTATGGCTACACCTTC	CASSSIGQGDYGYTF
TRBV3-1	NA	TRBD2	TRBJ2-5	TGTGCCAGCAGCCCACCGGGACTAAGAGGAGAGACCCAGTACTTC	CASSPPGLRGETQYF
TRBV2	few	NA	TRBJ1-5	TGTGCCAGCACCCAGGTTAGGAATCAGCCCCAGCATTTT	CASTQVRNQPQHF
TRBV28	many	NA	TRBJ1-1	TGTGCCAGCAGCGCCGGGACAAAGAGACCTTTCTTT	CASSAGTKRPFF
TRBV20-1	NA	TRBD1	TRBJ1-5	TGCAGTGCTCCCGGGGCAGACAGGGCTGGCGATCCCCAGCATTTT	CSAPGADRAGDPQHF
TRBV5-1	few	TRBD2	TRBJ2-4	TGCGCCAGCAGCTCCTCCGGGACTAGAGAAACCAAAAACATTCAGTACTTC	CASSSSGTRETKNIQYF
TRBV7-2	many	TRBD1	TRBJ1-4	TGTGCCAGCTCTAACAGGGGTAATGAAAAACTGTTTTTT	CASSNRGNEKLFF
TRBV11-2	few	NA	TRBJ1-1	TGTGCCAGCAGCCAGCCCACGGGAGGTGGCACTGAAGCTTTCTTT	CASSQPTGGGTEAFF
TRBV28	many	NA	TRBJ1-5	TGTGCCAGCAGTTTATCAGAGTCCCAGCATTTT	CASSLSESQHF
TRBV5-5	few	TRBD1	TRBJ2-2	TGTGCCAGCAGCCCAACGGGACAGCCCGGGGAGCTGTTTTTT	CASSPTGQPGELFF
TRBV7-2	many	NA	TRBJ1-5	TGTGCCAGCAGCTATCGTGGGGATCAGCCCCAGCATTTT	CASSYRGDQPQHF
TRBV24-1	many	NA	TRBJ1-2	TGTGCCACTTCGTCGCACACAAACTATGGCTACACCTTC	CATSSHTNYGYTF